Listed below are T cell receptor beta chains from one sample, sequenced in a study of blood T cell repertoires in COVID-19. Assay: immunoSEQ multiplex PCR; the TCRdb copy retains only in-frame clones and omits some. The table shows fewer than 100,000 clones, with around nine tenths occurring only once. Sequencing was carried out using peripheral blood. The source of these receptors is a human donor in a cohort sampled during active COVID-19. CDR3s include the opening cysteine and the closing phenylalanine or tryptophan. D genes are given only for firm matches. A clone size is listed for some rows: how often the clone was seen (once, few, many), or a class if it is expanded.

>TRBV3-1/TRBV3-2|.|TRBD1|TRBJ1-5
TGTGCCAGCAGCCAACTGGGTCCAGGGGGTAGCAATCAGCCCCAGCATTTT
CASSQLGPGGSNQPQHF
>TRBV2|.|TRBD2|TRBJ2-5
TGTGCCAGCAGAGACCTAGCGGGGGAGAAAGAGACCCAGTACTTC
CASRDLAGEKETQYF
>TRBV7-3|.|.|TRBJ2-3
TGTGCCAGCAGCTTATCGGGGTCAGATACGCAGTATTTT
CASSLSGSDTQYF
>TRBV3-1/TRBV3-2|once|TRBD2|TRBJ2-1
TGTGCCAGCAGCCAAGATCCAAGCGGGAGCGGAAATGAGCAGTTCTTC
CASSQDPSGSGNEQFF
>TRBV7-8|.|TRBD1|TRBJ2-7
TGTGCCAGCAGCTTAGCGGGGACAGGGAGTTCCTACGAGCAGTACTTC
CASSLAGTGSSYEQYF
>TRBV5-1|.|.|TRBJ2-5
TGCGCCAGCAGCTTGGGACTAGAAGGAGAGACCCAGTACTTC
CASSLGLEGETQYF
>TRBV15|.|TRBD1|TRBJ2-3
TGTGCCACCAGCAGAAAGACAGGGCGCACAGATACGCAGTATTTT
CATSRKTGRTDTQYF
>TRBV3-1/TRBV3-2|.|TRBD1|TRBJ1-6
TGTGCCAGCAGGAAAAACAGGGGAAATTCACCCCTCCACTTT
CASRKNRGNSPLHF
>TRBV7-3|.|.|TRBJ2-5
TGTGCCAGCAGCTTCGACGGAGAAGAGACCCAGTACTTC
CASSFDGEETQYF
>TRBV4-1|.|.|TRBJ1-1
TGCGCCAGCAGCCGTAAACAGGGAGAGGGCACTGAAGCTTTCTTT
CASSRKQGEGTEAFF